Detailed here is one T cell receptor beta chain. This entry comes from a study of blood T cells in healthy people across ages. A second about 7 to 11 cycle PCR used barcoded and J-beta primers. TCRdb re-derived calls from the 5' RACE reads in MiXCR, one entry per CDR3 protein. There are around 700,000 distinct CDR3 sequences in the sample; 20% to 25% occur only once, and 9.4% lies in the top ten. The CDR3 totals 13 residues. Germline V CDR1 and CDR2: LNHDA, SQIVND (reference sequence). Trimming stripped 5 bases from V and 6 bases from J, with 11 bases between. These data were likewise used in another study, on T cells of mothers and their children.

Sequenced input: blood. This chain joins TRBV19 and TRBJ1-5; D not certain. This receptor was taken from a boy younger than 18 in good health. CDR3 sequence (DNA): TGTGCCAGTAGTCCTCAGGACCTTCAGCCCCAGCATTTT. Translated, it gives CASSPQDLQPQHF.